These 2 T cell receptor beta chains were sequenced from one sample in a study of T-cell reconstitution after alpha-beta-depleted transplantation in children. Preparation of the TCRbeta library was carried out with unique molecular identifiers. One entry per CDR3 protein, called by TCRdb with MiXCR from the PCR reads. The table has 200,000 to 250,000 distinct CDR3 sequences, roughly a quarter seen once. Sequenced material: PBMCs, mostly from graft donor cells, taken 360 days after TCRalphabeta/CD19-depleted stem cell transplant. These receptors all come from a female patient between 2 and 15 years old who had a stem cell transplant for congenital amegakaryocytic thrombocytopenia, so the T cells may come from the graft donor.

The CDR3 nucleotides read TGTGCCAGCAGCAAGGGACTAGCGGGAGTAGAGACCCAGTACTTC. Protein: CASSKGLAGVETQYF. The V gene is TRBV7-2, the J gene TRBJ2-5; the match to TRBD2 covers 14 bases. The V gene end was trimmed by 5 bases and the J gene end by 4 bases; junction bases not matched to a gene: 3. Germline CDR1 SGHTA, CDR2 FQGNSA. The CDR3 spans 15 residues.

This sequence joins TRBV4-2 and TRBJ2-3; TRBD2 agrees at 7 bases. The germline V gene encodes CDR1 LGHNA and CDR2 YNFKEQ. The V and J ends lost 0 bases and 1 base, in that order; junction bases with no gene match: 1. The CDR3 is 15 amino acids. CDR3 coding DNA: TGTGCCAGCAGCCAAGATCTAGCGGGCACAGATACGCAGTATTTT. Translation: CASSQDLAGTDTQYF.